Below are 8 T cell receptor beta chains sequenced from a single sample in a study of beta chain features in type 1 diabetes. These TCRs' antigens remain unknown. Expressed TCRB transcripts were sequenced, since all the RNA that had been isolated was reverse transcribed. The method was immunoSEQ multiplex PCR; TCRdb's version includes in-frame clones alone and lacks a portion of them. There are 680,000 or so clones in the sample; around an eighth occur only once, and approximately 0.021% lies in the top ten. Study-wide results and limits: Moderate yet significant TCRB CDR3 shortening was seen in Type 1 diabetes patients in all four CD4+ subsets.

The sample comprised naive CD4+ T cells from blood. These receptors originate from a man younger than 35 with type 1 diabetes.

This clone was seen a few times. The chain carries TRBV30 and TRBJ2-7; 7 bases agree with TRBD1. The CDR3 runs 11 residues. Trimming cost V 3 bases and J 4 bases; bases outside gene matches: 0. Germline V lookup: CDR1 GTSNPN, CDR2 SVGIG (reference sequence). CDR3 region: CAWRGQYEQYF. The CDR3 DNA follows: TGTGCCTGGAGGGGACAGTACGAGCAGTACTTC.

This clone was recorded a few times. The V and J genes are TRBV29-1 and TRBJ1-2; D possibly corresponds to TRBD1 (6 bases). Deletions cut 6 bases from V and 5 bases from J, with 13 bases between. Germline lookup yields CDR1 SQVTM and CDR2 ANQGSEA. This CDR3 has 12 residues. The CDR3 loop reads CSVSGTSYGYTF. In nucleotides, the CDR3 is TGCAGCGTATCCGGGACATCTTATGGCTACACCTTC.

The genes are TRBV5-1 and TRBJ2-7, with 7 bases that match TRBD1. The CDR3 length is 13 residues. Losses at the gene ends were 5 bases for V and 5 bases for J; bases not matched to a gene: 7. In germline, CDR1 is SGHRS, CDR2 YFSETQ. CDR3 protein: CASRGRQGDEQYF. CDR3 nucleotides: TGCGCCAGCAGAGGCCGACAGGGTGACGAGCAGTACTTC. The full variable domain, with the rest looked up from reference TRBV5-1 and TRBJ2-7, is KAGVTQTPRYLIKTRGQQVTLSCSPISGHRSVSWYQQTPGQGLQFLFEYFSETQRNKGNFPGRFSGRQFSNSRSEMNVSTLELGDSALYLCASRGRQGDEQYFGPGTRLTVT.

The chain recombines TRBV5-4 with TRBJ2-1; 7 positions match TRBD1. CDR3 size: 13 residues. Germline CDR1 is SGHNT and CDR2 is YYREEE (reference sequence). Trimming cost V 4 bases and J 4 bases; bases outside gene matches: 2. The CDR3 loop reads CASSPGQYNEQFF. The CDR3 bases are TGTGCCAGCAGCCCGGGACAGTACAATGAGCAGTTCTTC.

The CDR3 nucleotides are TGTGCCAGCAGTGTCGGGGCCACTGGCTACACCTTC. This translates into CASSVGATGYTF. The chain has TRBV25-1 and TRBJ1-2, with D possibly TRBD1 on 5 matching bases. CDR1 and CDR2 from the germline V gene are MGHDK and SYGVNS. The ends were cut back, 4 bases at V and 7 bases at J, with 10 bases in the middle. CDR3 length: 12 amino acids.

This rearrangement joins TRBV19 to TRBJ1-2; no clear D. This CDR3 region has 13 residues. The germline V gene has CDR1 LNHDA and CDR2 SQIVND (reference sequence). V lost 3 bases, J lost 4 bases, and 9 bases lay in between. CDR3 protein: CASSIRTSYGYTF. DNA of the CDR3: TGTGCCAGTAGTATCAGGACCTCCTATGGCTACACCTTC.

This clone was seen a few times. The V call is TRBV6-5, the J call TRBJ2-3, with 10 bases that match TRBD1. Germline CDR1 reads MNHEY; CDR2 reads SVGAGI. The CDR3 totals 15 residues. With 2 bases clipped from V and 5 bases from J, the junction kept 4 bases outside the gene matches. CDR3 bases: TGTGCCAGCAGTTACGGGACAGGGGAGGGAGATACGCAGTATTTT. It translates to CASSYGTGEGDTQYF.

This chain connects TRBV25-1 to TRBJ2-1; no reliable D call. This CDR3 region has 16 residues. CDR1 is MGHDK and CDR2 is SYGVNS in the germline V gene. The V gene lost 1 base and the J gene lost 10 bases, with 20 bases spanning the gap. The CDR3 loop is CASSELGSVHSGEQFF. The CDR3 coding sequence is TGTGCCAGCAGTGAATTGGGGTCAGTCCATTCGGGCGAGCAGTTCTTC.